A selection of T cell receptor beta chains follows, all from one sample in a study of cytomegalovirus exposure and HLA in healthy donors. Sequencing was performed with immunoSEQ multiplex PCR; in TCRdb, only in-frame clones are kept and a portion is missing. The sample lists more than 90,000 clones, around 76% occurring once. Input material: PBMCs. These receptors were obtained from a human donor in good health. Both conserved end residues are part of each CDR3. Each record gives: CDR3 length, clone size, D gene, V gene, J gene, CDR3 DNA, CDR3 protein. D genes are given only for firm matches. Clone size is stated in some rows and not others, as once, few, many or a class when expanded.

cdr3_length: 11
clone_size: NA
d_call: NA
v_call: TRBV5-6
j_call: TRBJ1-1
cdr3_nt: TGTGCCAGCAGCAAGGAGGGTGAAGCTTTCTTT
cdr3_aa: CASSKEGEAFF

cdr3_length: 17
clone_size: NA
d_call: NA
v_call: TRBV21-1
j_call: TRBJ2-2
cdr3_nt: TGTGCCAGCAGTCGACTAGCGGGGGGCGGTCGCCACGGGGAGCTGTTTTTT
cdr3_aa: CASSRLAGGGRHGELFF

cdr3_length: 15
clone_size: few
d_call: TRBD1
v_call: TRBV10-3
j_call: TRBJ2-2
cdr3_nt: TGTGCCATCGGTTCCGGGACAGCGAACACCGGGGAGCTGTTTTTT
cdr3_aa: CAIGSGTANTGELFF

cdr3_length: 11
clone_size: NA
d_call: NA
v_call: TRBV5-1
j_call: TRBJ1-1
cdr3_nt: TGCGCCAGCAGCTTGGGACAGGAAACTTTCTTT
cdr3_aa: CASSLGQETFF

cdr3_length: 14
clone_size: NA
d_call: TRBD1
v_call: TRBV5-6
j_call: TRBJ2-2
cdr3_nt: TGTGCCAGCAGCTGGGGACAGGGCAGCGGGGAGCTGTTTTTT
cdr3_aa: CASSWGQGSGELFF

cdr3_length: 14
clone_size: NA
d_call: NA
v_call: TRBV19
j_call: TRBJ1-2
cdr3_nt: TGTGCCAGTAGCGTCGGGGATTTAGGATATGGCTACACCTTC
cdr3_aa: CASSVGDLGYGYTF

cdr3_length: 16
clone_size: once
d_call: TRBD2
v_call: TRBV5-6
j_call: TRBJ2-7
cdr3_nt: TGTGCCAGCAGCTTGACTAGCGGGAGTGGATTATACGAGCAGTACTTC
cdr3_aa: CASSLTSGSGLYEQYF

cdr3_length: 14
clone_size: NA
d_call: TRBD1
v_call: TRBV5-1
j_call: TRBJ2-7
cdr3_nt: TGCGCCAGCAGCTCCGGACAGGGTCTAGGCGAGCAGTACTTC
cdr3_aa: CASSSGQGLGEQYF

cdr3_length: 15
clone_size: NA
d_call: TRBD1
v_call: TRBV7-9
j_call: TRBJ1-1
cdr3_nt: TGTGCCCTGACAGGGACAGGGTCCGGAGACACTGAAGCTTTCTTT
cdr3_aa: CALTGTGSGDTEAFF

cdr3_length: 17
clone_size: NA
d_call: TRBD2
v_call: TRBV30
j_call: TRBJ2-1
cdr3_nt: TGTGCCTGGAGGAACCTGGGACTAGCGGGAGGGCTGAATGAGCAGTTCTTC
cdr3_aa: CAWRNLGLAGGLNEQFF

cdr3_length: 13
clone_size: NA
d_call: NA
v_call: TRBV28
j_call: TRBJ2-7
cdr3_nt: TGTGCCAGCAGTTTGGGGACACGCTACGAGCAGTACTTC
cdr3_aa: CASSLGTRYEQYF

cdr3_length: 15
clone_size: NA
d_call: NA
v_call: TRBV5-1
j_call: TRBJ2-2
cdr3_nt: TGCGCCAGCAGCAGGGGGACGGAGAACACCGGGGAGCTGTTTTTT
cdr3_aa: CASSRGTENTGELFF

cdr3_length: 15
clone_size: NA
d_call: NA
v_call: TRBV6-1
j_call: TRBJ2-1
cdr3_nt: TGTGCCAGCAAGCCGACAGAAAGCTCCTACAATGAGCAGTTCTTC
cdr3_aa: CASKPTESSYNEQFF

cdr3_length: 14
clone_size: NA
d_call: TRBD1
v_call: TRBV19
j_call: TRBJ1-2
cdr3_nt: TGTGCCAGTAGCCCAGGACAGGGTGCGGGTGGCTACACCTTC
cdr3_aa: CASSPGQGAGGYTF

cdr3_length: 17
clone_size: few
d_call: TRBD1
v_call: TRBV5-4
j_call: TRBJ1-1
cdr3_nt: TGTGCCAGCAGCTTGGGCGGACAGGGTATCATGAACACTGAAGCTTTCTTT
cdr3_aa: CASSLGGQGIMNTEAFF

cdr3_length: 16
clone_size: NA
d_call: NA
v_call: TRBV4-1
j_call: TRBJ2-5
cdr3_nt: TGCGCCAGCAGCAAAGAGGGGGGGCTAGCGGTGGAGACCCAGTACTTC
cdr3_aa: CASSKEGGLAVETQYF

cdr3_length: 15
clone_size: NA
d_call: TRBD1
v_call: TRBV7-9
j_call: TRBJ1-4
cdr3_nt: TGTTCCAGCAGCTTAGAGGGACAGGGGGATGAAAAACTGTTTTTT
cdr3_aa: CSSSLEGQGDEKLFF

cdr3_length: 17
clone_size: NA
d_call: NA
v_call: TRBV15
j_call: TRBJ2-1
cdr3_nt: TGTGCCACCAGCAGAGATAAAGATACCAGCTCCTACAATGAGCAGTTCTTC
cdr3_aa: CATSRDKDTSSYNEQFF

cdr3_length: 13
clone_size: NA
d_call: TRBD2
v_call: TRBV19
j_call: TRBJ2-3
cdr3_nt: TGTGCCACCACTACTAGCGCGAAAGATACGCAGTATTTT
cdr3_aa: CATTTSAKDTQYF

cdr3_length: 13
clone_size: NA
d_call: NA
v_call: TRBV27
j_call: TRBJ1-1
cdr3_nt: TGTGCCAGCAGAAACACAGGGCGAACTGAAGCTTTCTTT
cdr3_aa: CASRNTGRTEAFF